The 21 T cell receptor beta chains given below trace back to one sample, sequenced in a study of T cell repertoires in cytomegalovirus infection. TCRdb re-analysed the reads in MiXCR, keeping a single row per CDR3 protein. This table holds approximately 500,000 distinct CDR3 sequences, 16% found once. Sequencing was done on a sample of CD8+ T cells from PBMCs. These receptor sequences come from a human donor in good health (CMV status not recorded). Some clones in this sample may be carry-over from other donors' samples.

This chain connects TRBV6-5 to TRBJ2-1; 7 nucleotides align to TRBD2. With V trimmed by 1 base and J by 7 bases, 4 bases remained unmatched. The CDR3 length is 14 residues. Germline-derived CDR1 and CDR2 are MNHEY and SVGAGI. In nucleotides, the CDR3 is TGTGCCAGCAGTTACTTCAGGGAGGGGAATGAGCAGTTCTTC. Translating it yields CASSYFREGNEQFF.

Ten or more counts support this clonotype. The chain uses TRBV7-8 and TRBJ1-6, with 9 bases matching TRBD1. The CDR3 loop spans 18 amino acids. J gave up 6 bases and V 0 bases, and 9 bases lay outside the gene matches. Germline V CDR1 and CDR2: SGHVS, FQNEAQ. CDR3 region: CASSLAGGTGKINSPLHF. DNA of the CDR3: TGTGCCAGCAGCTTAGCTGGGGGGACAGGGAAAATTAATTCACCCCTCCACTTT.

The table lists this clonotype with many counts. The junction does not match germline at one end; this may be a read error. The rearrangement links TRBV4-2 to TRBJ2-1; D may be TRBD1 or TRBD2 (5 bases each). This CDR3 region has 15 residues. Germline V CDR1 and CDR2: LGHNA, YNFKEQ. As DNA, the CDR3 is TGTGCCAGCAGCGAAGACCCGGGGCCCTCGAATGAGCAGTTCTTC. Translating it yields CASSEDPGPSNEQFF.

This chain links TRBV20-1 with TRBJ2-7; no definite D call. The CDR3 consists of 12 residues. Germline V lookup: CDR1 DFQATT, CDR2 SNEGSKA (reference sequence). Trimming pared 6 bases from V and 2 bases from J, leaving 11 bases between. The CDR3 sequence: CSASNQTYEQYF. In DNA, the CDR3 is TGCAGTGCCTCGAACCAGACCTACGAGCAGTACTTC.

J is TRBJ2-7 and V is TRBV15; TRBD1 is a possible D gene (5 bases). The V gene's germline CDR1 is LNHNV and CDR2 YYDKDF (reference sequence). The CDR3 totals 18 residues. With 6 bases removed from V and 0 bases from J, the gap between germline ends came to 24 bases. The CDR3 loop reads CATSPSLMTVSSSYEQYF. CDR3 bases: TGTGCCACCAGTCCGTCCCTAATGACAGTATCAAGCTCCTACGAGCAGTACTTC.

This clonotype was detected many times. V gene TRBV4-1 combines with J gene TRBJ1-1; D is ambiguous. Germline CDR1 is MGHRA and CDR2 is YSYEKL. The CDR3 spans 15 residues. Trimming removed 0 bases at V and 2 bases at J, with 10 bases between. The CDR3: CASSQDWQINTEAFF. The CDR3 DNA sequence: TGCGCCAGCAGCCAAGATTGGCAAATTAACACTGAAGCTTTCTTT.

This clonotype showed up many times. CDR3 sequence (DNA): TGCAGTGCTAGAGATCCGGACGTTAGCAATCAGCCCCAGCATTTT. It encodes CSARDPDVSNQPQHF. V and J are TRBV20-1 and TRBJ1-5, with D hard to call. Per the germline V gene, CDR1 is DFQATT and CDR2 is SNEGSKA (reference sequence). This CDR3 is built from 15 residues. Trimming removed 0 bases from V and 0 bases from J, with 9 bases in between.

This clonotype occurred a few times. The chain joins TRBV27 to TRBJ1-5, with 9 bases aligning to TRBD1. Germline CDR1 and CDR2: MNHEY and SMNVEV (reference sequence). Germline trimming cut 6 bases from V and 5 bases from J; bases unmatched to any gene: 8. The CDR3 is 15 residues long. Here the CDR3 DNA reads TGTGCCAGCAGGATAACAGGGGGCTGGGATCAGCCCCAGCATTTT. This gives the protein CASRITGGWDQPQHF.

This clonotype has ten or more counts. The CDR3 here is CASSFGASGEQFF. DNA for the CDR3: TGTGCCAGCAGTTTCGGAGCCTCTGGGGAGCAGTTCTTC. The gene calls are TRBV12-3 or TRBV12-4 and TRBJ2-1; no clear D gene. V lost 3 bases and J 10 bases, leaving 13 bases between the germline ends. The length of the CDR3 is 13 residues.

Ten or more counts support this clonotype. The chain combines TRBV4-1 with TRBJ2-5, with 10 bases identical to TRBD1. Germline CDR1 reads MGHRA; CDR2 reads YSYEKL. V lost 3 bases and J lost 5; bases outside the gene matches: 9. CDR3 length equals 16 residues. CDR3: CASSHTRDRGDETQYF. The DNA for the CDR3 is TGCGCCAGCAGCCACACCCGGGACAGGGGCGATGAGACCCAGTACTTC.

This chain uses TRBV6-6 with TRBJ2-7, with 8 bases lining up with TRBD1. Germline CDR1 and CDR2: MNHNY and SVGAGI (reference sequence). The CDR3 covers 15 residues. V gave up 7 bases and J gave up 5 bases; unmatched junction bases: 13. CDR3: CASKFTGTGLDEQYF. The CDR3 DNA sequence: TGTGCCAGCAAATTTACCGGGACAGGATTAGACGAGCAGTACTTC.

The chain has TRBV5-5 and TRBJ1-6, with a weak D call TRBD1 (6 bases). The CDR3 contains 15 residues. Trimming cost V 4 bases and J 7 bases, with 15 bases left between them. Per germline, CDR1 SGHKS and CDR2 YYEKEE (reference sequence). The CDR3 sequence is CASSGLQGLNSPLHF. CDR3 nucleotides: TGTGCCAGCAGCGGATTACAGGGTTTAAATTCACCCCTCCACTTT.

This clonotype was counted at least ten times. This chain uses TRBV11-2 with TRBJ2-2, with 12 bases that match TRBD2. The germline CDR1 and CDR2 sequences are SGHAT and FQNNGV. The CDR3 has 18 amino acids. V trimming: 5 bases; J trimming: 4 bases; junction bases outside the gene matches: 11. The CDR3: CASSPLAGGPLGTGELFF. CDR3 in DNA: TGTGCCAGCAGCCCACTAGCGGGAGGCCCCTTGGGCACCGGGGAGCTGTTTTTT.

This clonotype was observed a few times. The chain recombines TRBV20-1 with TRBJ2-7, with D perhaps TRBD1 (6 bases). The V and J ends lost 6 bases and 4 bases respectively, with 19 bases between them. CDR3 length equals 14 residues. Germline V gene lookup returns CDR1 DFQATT and CDR2 SNEGSKA (reference sequence). The CDR3 bases are TGCAGTGCGCCGCACACCCCGGACAGTTACGAGCAGTACTTC. It encodes CSAPHTPDSYEQYF.

On this clonotype: Given the absence of the conserved phenylalanine or tryptophan at the CDR3 end, a read error is likely. The gene calls are TRBV20-1 and TRBJ2-1; possibly TRBD2 for D (6 bases). V shed 6 bases and J shed 2 bases, with 14 bases lying between them. The length of the CDR3 is 14 residues. CDR1 is DFQATT, CDR2 SNEGSKA, per germline (reference sequence). The DNA of the CDR3 is TGCAGTGCCCTGAAGACTAGACCCTACAATGAGCAGTTCTTA. It encodes CSALKTRPYNEQFL.

This clonotype came up a few times. The rearrangement uses TRBV28 and TRBJ2-7; no definite D call. V was shortened by 6 bases and J by 5 bases, with 20 bases between the two germline ends. CDR1 MDHEN and CDR2 SYDVKM come from the germline V gene. The CDR3 sequence is 15 residues long. This CDR3 reads CASRIGPGSAHEQYF. The CDR3 DNA follows: TGTGCCAGCAGAATAGGGCCAGGCAGCGCCCACGAGCAGTACTTC. Based on the CDR3 plus reference TRBV28 and TRBJ2-7, the full variable domain is DVKVTQSSRYLVKRTGEKVFLECVQDMDHENMFWYRQDPGLGLRLIYFSYDVKMKEKGDIPEGYSVSREKKERFSLILESASTNQTSMYLCASRIGPGSAHEQYFGPGTRLTVT.

The V and J genes are TRBV28 and TRBJ1-1; 7 positions match TRBD1. Germline-derived CDR1 and CDR2 are MDHEN and SYDVKM. J lost 4 bases, V lost 3 bases, and 8 bases had no gene match. The CDR3 consists of 15 residues. The DNA of the CDR3 is TGTGCCAGCAGTTTTACGAGGGGGCCGGCCACTGAAGCTTTCTTT. It is translated as CASSFTRGPATEAFF.

On this clonotype itself: The CDR3 does not close with the conserved phenylalanine or tryptophan, likely indicating a read error. It is unclear where the CDR3 begins or ends on the DNA, so no DNA is shown, and the CDR3 is as TCRdb lists it. This chain connects TRBV5-1 to TRBJ2-1; TRBD2, the D gene given by the table, was not confirmed from the DNA. The CDR3 adds up to 11 amino acids, both ends counted. Germline assignment: CDR1 SGHRS and CDR2 YFSETQ. CDR3 protein: CASSLGAIPLL.

This clonotype showed up just a few times. The chain joins TRBV27 to TRBJ2-6; the D gene is possibly TRBD2 (5 bases). V dropped 5 bases and J dropped 1 base, with 21 bases sitting between them. Germline-derived CDR1 and CDR2 are MNHEY and SMNVEV (reference sequence). The CDR3 consists of 19 residues. The CDR3 loop is CASSKKTPRGISGANVLTF. DNA of the CDR3: TGTGCCAGCAGTAAGAAAACACCTCGGGGTATTTCTGGGGCCAACGTCCTGACTTTC.

The V gene is TRBV6-1, the J gene TRBJ1-4; a possible D gene is TRBD1 (5 bases). The CDR3 contains 13 residues. Looked up from germline, CDR1 is MNHNS and CDR2 is SASEGT. DNA of the CDR3: TGTGCTACCAAAGGCCGGGAGGGGGAAAAACTGTTTTTT. Its protein product is CATKGREGEKLFF.

The V and J genes are TRBV20-1 and TRBJ2-5, with D tentatively TRBD1 (6 bases). Between the trimmed V and J ends, which lost 0 bases and 6 bases, there was a span of 14 bases. CDR1 DFQATT and CDR2 SNEGSKA come from the germline V gene (reference sequence). The CDR3 totals 14 residues. The CDR3 DNA is TGCAGTGCTAGAGATTCGGCAGGGGTGAAGACCCAGTACTTC. This translates into CSARDSAGVKTQYF.